These 11 T cell receptor beta chains came from one sample sequenced in a study of CD8+CD57+ T cells in acquired aplastic anemia. CDR3 and TCR beta VDJ profiling relied on genomic DNA as the template. MiXCR, run by TCRdb on the reads, gives a single entry per CDR3 protein. The sample lists fewer than 250,000 distinct CDR3 sequences; roughly 50% were seen once. CD8+CD57+ cell expansion, shown by flow cytometry, had occurred in the patients selected for sequencing. The source material was sorted CD4+, CD8+, or CD8+CD57+ T cells (not recorded which) from PBMCs. These receptors were collected from a human donor with aplastic anemia.

In its sample, this clonotype was seen many times. This rearrangement joins TRBV15 to TRBJ1-6; 7 bases line up with TRBD1. J was trimmed by 7 bases and V by 4 bases; bases with no gene match: 10. CDR1 is LNHNV, CDR2 YYDKDF, per germline (reference sequence). This CDR3 has 16 residues. The CDR3 region is CATSTQVGQANSPLHF. CDR3 nucleotide sequence: TGTGCCACCAGCACCCAGGTTGGACAGGCGAATTCACCCCTCCACTTT.

This clonotype was found many times. The chain has TRBV5-1 and TRBJ1-4, with 8 positions matching TRBD1. Germline V gene lookup returns CDR1 SGHRS and CDR2 YFSETQ. This CDR3 is built from 16 residues. Trimming took 0 bases from V and 6 from J; bases not matched to a gene: 7. The CDR3 region is CASSLEPGTGHEKLFF. In nucleotides, the CDR3 is TGCGCCAGCAGCTTGGAACCCGGGACAGGTCATGAAAAACTGTTTTTT.

CDR3 sequence: CASSSQGQGVEKLFF. CDR3 DNA: TGCGCCAGCAGCAGCCAGGGACAGGGGGTAGAAAAACTGTTTTTT. This rearrangement joins TRBV5-1 to TRBJ1-4, with 11 positions matching TRBD1. The junction had 7 bases not matched to a gene; V was cut back by 4 bases and J by 8 bases. Per the germline V gene, CDR1 is SGHRS and CDR2 is YFSETQ. This CDR3 contains 15 residues.

This clonotype came up many times. The chain couples TRBV28 to TRBJ1-1; D uncertain. Trimming cost V 2 bases and J 8 bases, with 9 bases left between them. CDR1 is MDHEN and CDR2 is SYDVKM in the germline V gene. The CDR3 is 12 amino acids. The DNA for the CDR3 is TGTGCCAGCAGTTTACCATTTTTGGAAGCTTTCTTT. The encoded protein is CASSLPFLEAFF.

This clonotype was seen ten or more times. V gene TRBV30 combines with J gene TRBJ1-1, with 8 bases that match TRBD1. This CDR3 is 11 amino acids long. Germline CDR1 is GTSNPN and CDR2 is SVGIG (reference sequence). With 8 bases clipped from V and 5 bases from J, the junction kept 4 bases outside the gene matches. The CDR3 DNA follows: TGTGCCCGACACAGGGGGACTGAAGCTTTCTTT. Protein product: CARHRGTEAFF.

The chain is built from TRBV7-9 and TRBJ1-2; no firm D call. The CDR3 contains 18 residues. Per the germline V gene, CDR1 is SEHNR and CDR2 is FQNEAQ (reference sequence). Trimming pared 4 bases from V and 4 bases from J, leaving 25 bases between. The CDR3 region has the DNA TGTGCCAGCAGCTCTACCCTATCGCCGCAAATCACAGTCTATGGCTACACCTTC. The encoded protein is CASSSTLSPQITVYGYTF.

The chain uses TRBV7-9 and TRBJ1-2, with a weak D call TRBD1 (5 bases). Per germline, CDR1 SEHNR and CDR2 FQNEAQ (reference sequence). The CDR3 contains 14 residues. V gave up 5 bases and J gave up 6 bases, with 16 bases separating them. The CDR3 spells CASSLTRGGHGYTF. In DNA form, the CDR3 reads TGTGCCAGCAGCCTAACAAGGGGCGGTCATGGCTACACCTTC.

The chain is built from TRBV28 and TRBJ2-2; 8 positions agree with TRBD1. Germline loops: CDR1 MDHEN, CDR2 SYDVKM. The V gene end was trimmed by 3 bases and the J gene end by 5 bases; junction bases not matched to a gene: 8. CDR3 length: 16 residues. CDR3 region: CASSFQGRGRTGELFF. The CDR3, as DNA: TGTGCCAGCAGTTTCCAGGGCAGGGGGCGAACCGGGGAGCTGTTTTTT.

This clonotype was recorded a few times. This rearrangement joins TRBV7-9 to TRBJ2-7; either TRBD1 or TRBD2 may fit D (7 bases each). V lost 6 bases to trimming and J lost 7 bases, with 13 bases between them. The CDR3 covers 12 residues. CDR1 and CDR2 from the germline V gene are SEHNR and FQNEAQ (reference sequence). CDR3 DNA sequence: TGTGCCAGCAGGGCAGGGGGGGAAGAGCAGTACTTC. This gives the protein CASRAGGEEQYF.

This clonotype has a count of ten or more. V gene TRBV9 combines with J gene TRBJ2-7, with D possibly being TRBD1 (5 bases). The CDR3 extends over 15 amino acids. Looked up from germline, CDR1 is SGDLS and CDR2 is YYNGEE. The V and J ends lost 4 bases and 3 bases respectively, with 17 bases between them. In DNA, the CDR3 is TGTGCCAGCAGCCCTTCAAGCCAGGGTAACTACGAGCAGTACTTC. Translation gives CASSPSSQGNYEQYF.

In this sample, this clonotype turned up many times. The CDR3: CSARSGGAYEQYF. CDR3 in DNA: TGCAGTGCTAGGTCGGGAGGGGCCTACGAGCAGTACTTC. The rearrangement uses TRBV20-1 and TRBJ2-7; TRBD2 aligns across 8 bases. V gave up 3 bases and J gave up 2 bases; unmatched junction bases: 3. CDR3 length: 13 amino acids. The V gene's germline CDR1 is DFQATT and CDR2 SNEGSKA (reference sequence).